Listed here is a single T cell receptor beta chain. In the authors' workflow: Amplified reference gene primers provided the basis for estimating nucleated cell counts. Only in-frame clones appear in the TCRdb table, and some are missing; sequencing was by immunoSEQ multiplex PCR. Clone size and the V and J calls come from that table; the DNA yielded D and trimming. Altogether tens of thousands of clones are present, approximately 86% being singletons, with the ten largest covering 20% to 25%. The data were obtained in a study of blood T cell repertoires in COVID-19. Whole-study context: COVID-19 samples from acute and convalescent phases originated in the United States, Italy and Spain. Sources were T cells, B-cell-depleted T cells, or PBMCs; the material itself was cDNA or gDNA.

From germline, CDR1 is LGHDT and CDR2 YNNKEL (reference sequence). The CDR3 has 15 residues. Unmatched junction bases numbered 1, after V lost 0 bases and J lost 5 bases. Source material: peripheral blood. The sequence derives from an elderly woman in a cohort sampled during active or convalescent COVID-19. This sequence joins TRBV3-1 (or the pseudogene TRBV3-2) and TRBJ2-3; TRBD2 aligns across 11 bases. CDR3 DNA sequence: TGTGCCAGCAGCCAAGAACTAGCGGGAGTAGATACGCAGTATTTT. It translates to CASSQELAGVDTQYF.